A selection of T cell receptor beta chains follows, all from one sample in a study of blood T cell repertoires in COVID-19. Assay used: immunoSEQ multiplex PCR; TCRdb lists only in-frame clones, some missing. In the table there are roughly 370,000 clones, around 87% of which are singletons. The source material was PBMCs or T cells enriched from blood (not recorded which). These TCRs come from a woman between 45 and 60 years old who had recovered from COVID-19. The CDR3 runs from the conserved cysteine through the conserved F or W. The D gene is left open where the match is weak. Clone size is shown for a subset of rows, as once, few, many or a class of expanded clone.

CDR3 DNA: TGCGCCAGCAGCACTGGTTACTATTCACCCCTCCACTTT
CDR3 protein: CASSTGYYSPLHF
J gene: TRBJ1-6
D gene: NA
V gene: TRBV5-1
clone size: NA

CDR3 DNA: TGTGCCAGCAGCCCGCCTGATGGGCCGAACTCTGGAAACACCATATATTTT
CDR3 protein: CASSPPDGPNSGNTIYF
J gene: TRBJ1-3
D gene: NA
V gene: TRBV7-2
clone size: few

CDR3 DNA: TGTGCCAGCAGCTTTGTAAAACTAAGTGGAAACACCATATATTTT
CDR3 protein: CASSFVKLSGNTIYF
J gene: TRBJ1-3
D gene: NA
V gene: TRBV7-2
clone size: NA

CDR3 DNA: TGTGCCAGCAGTGCCTATGAGGGCCTGGACGAGCAGTACTTC
CDR3 protein: CASSAYEGLDEQYF
J gene: TRBJ2-7
D gene: NA
V gene: TRBV6-6
clone size: NA

CDR3 DNA: TGTGCCAGCAGCTCTCCGACAGAATACGAGCAGTACTTC
CDR3 protein: CASSSPTEYEQYF
J gene: TRBJ2-7
D gene: NA
V gene: TRBV7-9
clone size: NA

CDR3 DNA: TGTGCCAGCAGCCAAGTTTCTTCAGGGGGCCTTGGCTACACCTTC
CDR3 protein: CASSQVSSGGLGYTF
J gene: TRBJ1-2
D gene: TRBD1
V gene: TRBV14
clone size: NA

CDR3 DNA: TGTGCCAGCAGTTATGTCGGGGGGAATGAGCAGTTCTTC
CDR3 protein: CASSYVGGNEQFF
J gene: TRBJ2-1
D gene: TRBD2
V gene: TRBV6-5
clone size: NA

CDR3 DNA: TGTGCCAGCAGCGCCGCCGCAGGGGGCTACTATGGCTACACCTTC
CDR3 protein: CASSAAAGGYYGYTF
J gene: TRBJ1-2
D gene: TRBD1
V gene: TRBV5-6
clone size: NA

CDR3 DNA: TGTGCCAGCGGGGGGTCCTACGGGGAGCTGTTTTTT
CDR3 protein: CASGGSYGELFF
J gene: TRBJ2-2
D gene: NA
V gene: TRBV6-6
clone size: NA

CDR3 DNA: TGTGCCAGCTCACCACCTTACGCCGGAACCGGAGATTATGGCTACACCTTC
CDR3 protein: CASSPPYAGTGDYGYTF
J gene: TRBJ1-2
D gene: NA
V gene: TRBV18
clone size: NA

CDR3 DNA: TGCAGCGTGAGGGACAACAGGGATTCACCCCTCCACTTT
CDR3 protein: CSVRDNRDSPLHF
J gene: TRBJ1-6
D gene: NA
V gene: TRBV29-1
clone size: NA

CDR3 DNA: TGTGCCAGCAGCTCCTACCTACGAGGGGGCCGTAATTATGGCTACACCTTC
CDR3 protein: CASSSYLRGGRNYGYTF
J gene: TRBJ1-2
D gene: TRBD1
V gene: TRBV7-2
clone size: NA

CDR3 DNA: TGTGCCAGCTCCACTCTAGGACAGGGGAATGAAAAACTGTTTTTT
CDR3 protein: CASSTLGQGNEKLFF
J gene: TRBJ1-4
D gene: TRBD1
V gene: TRBV28
clone size: few

CDR3 DNA: TGTGCCAGCAGCTTAGACGCAGGGGAACGGTGGACTGAAGCTTTCTTT
CDR3 protein: CASSLDAGERWTEAFF
J gene: TRBJ1-1
D gene: NA
V gene: TRBV7-9
clone size: few

CDR3 DNA: TGTGCCAGCAGCTTATCGACGACAGGGGGCATGGGTGGCTACACCTTC
CDR3 protein: CASSLSTTGGMGGYTF
J gene: TRBJ1-2
D gene: TRBD1
V gene: TRBV7-9
clone size: NA

CDR3 DNA: TGTGCCAGCAGTTACTCAGGGGGCGGAAACACCATATATTTT
CDR3 protein: CASSYSGGGNTIYF
J gene: TRBJ1-3
D gene: TRBD1
V gene: TRBV6-5
clone size: NA

CDR3 DNA: TGCAGCGTTGCCCCGAGACTAGCGGGGGGTAATGAGCAGTTCTTC
CDR3 protein: CSVAPRLAGGNEQFF
J gene: TRBJ2-1
D gene: TRBD2
V gene: TRBV29-1
clone size: NA

CDR3 DNA: TGCGCCAGCAGCTTGGTTCCCAGGGGGGTTCCTTTGAATTCACCCCTCCACTTT
CDR3 protein: CASSLVPRGVPLNSPLHF
J gene: TRBJ1-6
D gene: TRBD1
V gene: TRBV5-1
clone size: NA

CDR3 DNA: TGTGCCAGCAGCCAGGTCCTTTTAGATACGCAGTATTTT
CDR3 protein: CASSQVLLDTQYF
J gene: TRBJ2-3
D gene: NA
V gene: TRBV11-2
clone size: NA

CDR3 DNA: TGCAGCGTGGGAGCGGGGGACTTCCAAGAGACCCAGTACTTC
CDR3 protein: CSVGAGDFQETQYF
J gene: TRBJ2-5
D gene: TRBD2
V gene: TRBV29-1
clone size: NA

CDR3 DNA: TGCGCCAGCAGCCACTACACAGGACAGGGGACAAGTGAAGCTTTCTTT
CDR3 protein: CASSHYTGQGTSEAFF
J gene: TRBJ1-1
D gene: TRBD1
V gene: TRBV4-1
clone size: NA

CDR3 DNA: TGTGCCAGCAGGCGACAGGGGGAGCACGAGCAGTACTTC
CDR3 protein: CASRRQGEHEQYF
J gene: TRBJ2-7
D gene: TRBD1
V gene: TRBV12-3/TRBV12-4
clone size: NA

CDR3 DNA: TGCAGCGTTTCTTCCCCAGACAGCTCAAACACCATATATTTT
CDR3 protein: CSVSSPDSSNTIYF
J gene: TRBJ1-3
D gene: NA
V gene: TRBV29-1
clone size: NA

CDR3 DNA: TGTGCCAGTAGTCCCCTGACTAGCGGAGGTACCGGGGAGCTGTTTTTT
CDR3 protein: CASSPLTSGGTGELFF
J gene: TRBJ2-2
D gene: TRBD2
V gene: TRBV19
clone size: NA

CDR3 DNA: TGCGCCAGCAGCCAAGAGCTAGCCCCCGGAGCCGGGGAGCTGTTTTTT
CDR3 protein: CASSQELAPGAGELFF
J gene: TRBJ2-2
D gene: NA
V gene: TRBV4-1
clone size: NA

CDR3 DNA: TGTGCCAGCAGCTGGCTAGCGGCAACCCAGAGCTCCTACAATGAGCAGTTCTTC
CDR3 protein: CASSWLAATQSSYNEQFF
J gene: TRBJ2-1
D gene: TRBD2
V gene: TRBV2
clone size: NA

CDR3 DNA: TGTGCCAGCACCAGGGGGTTGAACACTGAAGCTTTCTTT
CDR3 protein: CASTRGLNTEAFF
J gene: TRBJ1-1
D gene: TRBD1
V gene: TRBV27
clone size: NA

CDR3 DNA: TGTGCCAGCAGCCAAGGGGCGGGGTCCGAAGCTTTCTTT
CDR3 protein: CASSQGAGSEAFF
J gene: TRBJ1-1
D gene: NA
V gene: TRBV3-1/TRBV3-2
clone size: once

CDR3 DNA: TGTGCCAGCAGGGCACAGGGGGCTAACTATGGCTACACCTTC
CDR3 protein: CASRAQGANYGYTF
J gene: TRBJ1-2
D gene: TRBD1
V gene: TRBV6-5
clone size: NA

CDR3 DNA: TGCGCCAGCAGCCAAGCGGAGGGTAGCGGGGGGACATACTCCTACGAGCAGTACTTC
CDR3 protein: CASSQAEGSGGTYSYEQYF
J gene: TRBJ2-7
D gene: TRBD2
V gene: TRBV4-1
clone size: NA

CDR3 DNA: TGTGCCAGCAGCCCTAAGGAGAACTCTGGAAACACCATATATTTT
CDR3 protein: CASSPKENSGNTIYF
J gene: TRBJ1-3
D gene: NA
V gene: TRBV7-2
clone size: NA